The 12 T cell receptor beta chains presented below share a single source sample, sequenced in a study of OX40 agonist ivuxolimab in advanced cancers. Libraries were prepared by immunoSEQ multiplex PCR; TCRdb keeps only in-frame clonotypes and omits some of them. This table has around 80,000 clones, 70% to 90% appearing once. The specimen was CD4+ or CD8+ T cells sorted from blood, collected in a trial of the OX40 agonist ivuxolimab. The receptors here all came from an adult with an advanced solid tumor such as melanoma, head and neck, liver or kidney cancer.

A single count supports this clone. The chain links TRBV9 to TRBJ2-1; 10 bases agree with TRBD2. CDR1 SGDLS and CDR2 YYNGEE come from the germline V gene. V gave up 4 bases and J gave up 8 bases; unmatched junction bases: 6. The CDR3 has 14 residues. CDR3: CASSPLTSGYEQFF. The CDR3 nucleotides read TGTGCCAGCAGCCCCTTGACTAGCGGGTATGAGCAGTTCTTC.

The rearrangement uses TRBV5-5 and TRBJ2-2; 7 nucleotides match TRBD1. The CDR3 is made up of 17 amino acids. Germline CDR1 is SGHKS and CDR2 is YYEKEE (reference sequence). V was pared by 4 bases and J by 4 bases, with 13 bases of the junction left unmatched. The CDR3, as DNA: TGTGCCAGCAGCGGGCCAATGAGGGGGCGACTCACCGGGGAGCTGTTTTTT. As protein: CASSGPMRGRLTGELFF.

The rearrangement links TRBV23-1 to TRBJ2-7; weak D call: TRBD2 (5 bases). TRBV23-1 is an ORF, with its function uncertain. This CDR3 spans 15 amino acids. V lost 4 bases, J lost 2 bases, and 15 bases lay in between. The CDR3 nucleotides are TGCGCCAGCAGTCGCTCCTTTTGGGGAGCCTACGAGCAGTACGTC. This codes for CASSRSFWGAYEQYV.

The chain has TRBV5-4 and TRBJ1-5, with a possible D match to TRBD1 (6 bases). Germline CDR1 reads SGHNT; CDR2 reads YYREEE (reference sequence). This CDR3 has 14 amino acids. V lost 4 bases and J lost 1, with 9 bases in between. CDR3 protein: CASSQGLSNQPQHF. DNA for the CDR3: TGTGCCAGCAGCCAGGGGTTGAGCAATCAGCCCCAGCATTTT.

CDR3 DNA: TGTGCCAGCAGTTCGGGGGTCAGGGGGCGGGTGGTGCAGTATTTT. Its translation: CASSSGVRGRVVQYF. The V and J genes are TRBV6-6 and TRBJ2-3; 8 positions match TRBD1. CDR1 is MNHNY, CDR2 SVGAGI, per germline (reference sequence). V was clipped by 4 bases and J by 11 bases; unmatched bases: 14. This CDR3 comprises 15 residues.

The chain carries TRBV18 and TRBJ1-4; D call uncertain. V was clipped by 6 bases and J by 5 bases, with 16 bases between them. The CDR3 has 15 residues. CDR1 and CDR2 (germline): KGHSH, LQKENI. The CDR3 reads CASSLPSRGNEKLFF. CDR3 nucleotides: TGTGCCAGCTCCCTACCAAGCAGAGGGAATGAAAAACTGTTTTTT.

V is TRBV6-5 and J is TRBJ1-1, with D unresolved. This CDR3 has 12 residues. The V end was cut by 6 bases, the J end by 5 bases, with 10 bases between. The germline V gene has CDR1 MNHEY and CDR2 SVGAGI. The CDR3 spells CASSLRKTEAFF. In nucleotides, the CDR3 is TGTGCCAGCAGCCTCAGGAAGACTGAAGCTTTCTTT.

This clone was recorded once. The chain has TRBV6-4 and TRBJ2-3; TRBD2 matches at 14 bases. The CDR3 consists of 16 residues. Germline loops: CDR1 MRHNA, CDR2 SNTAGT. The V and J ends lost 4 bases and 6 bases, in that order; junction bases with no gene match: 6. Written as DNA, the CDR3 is TGTGCCAGCAGTGGAGGACTAGCGGGGGGAGATGATACGCAGTATTTT. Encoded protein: CASSGGLAGGDDTQYF.

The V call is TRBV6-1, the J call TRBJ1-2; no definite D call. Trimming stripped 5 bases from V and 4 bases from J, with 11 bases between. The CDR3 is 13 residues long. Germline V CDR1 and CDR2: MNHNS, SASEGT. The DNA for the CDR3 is TGTGCCAGCAGTTTGAAACATATCTATGGCTACACCTTC. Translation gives CASSLKHIYGYTF.

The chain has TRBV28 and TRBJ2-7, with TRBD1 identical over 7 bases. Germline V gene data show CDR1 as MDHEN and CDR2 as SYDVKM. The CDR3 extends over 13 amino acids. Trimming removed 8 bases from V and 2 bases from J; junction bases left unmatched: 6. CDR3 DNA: TGTGCCAGCGAGGGGGCTAGCCCCTACGAGCAGTACTTC. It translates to CASEGASPYEQYF. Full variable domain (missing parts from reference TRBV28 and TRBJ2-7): DVKVTQSSRYLVKRTGEKVFLECVQDMDHENMFWYRQDPGLGLRLIYFSYDVKMKEKGDIPEGYSVSREKKERFSLILESASTNQTSMYLCASEGASPYEQYFGPGTRLTVT.

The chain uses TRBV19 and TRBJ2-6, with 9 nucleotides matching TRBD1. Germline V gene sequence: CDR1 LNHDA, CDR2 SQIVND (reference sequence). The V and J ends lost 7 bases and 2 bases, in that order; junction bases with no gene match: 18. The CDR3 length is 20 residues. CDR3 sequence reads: CASNPGGRTGVRPGANVLTF. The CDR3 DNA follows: TGTGCCAGTAACCCCGGTGGAAGGACAGGGGTTCGGCCTGGGGCCAACGTCCTGACTTTC.

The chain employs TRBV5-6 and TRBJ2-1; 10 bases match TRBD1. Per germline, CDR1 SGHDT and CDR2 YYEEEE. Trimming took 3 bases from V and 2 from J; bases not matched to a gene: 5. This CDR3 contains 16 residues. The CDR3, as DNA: TGTGCCAGCAGCTCGGGGGGGACAGGGGCCTACAATGAGCAGTTCTTC. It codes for CASSSGGTGAYNEQFF.